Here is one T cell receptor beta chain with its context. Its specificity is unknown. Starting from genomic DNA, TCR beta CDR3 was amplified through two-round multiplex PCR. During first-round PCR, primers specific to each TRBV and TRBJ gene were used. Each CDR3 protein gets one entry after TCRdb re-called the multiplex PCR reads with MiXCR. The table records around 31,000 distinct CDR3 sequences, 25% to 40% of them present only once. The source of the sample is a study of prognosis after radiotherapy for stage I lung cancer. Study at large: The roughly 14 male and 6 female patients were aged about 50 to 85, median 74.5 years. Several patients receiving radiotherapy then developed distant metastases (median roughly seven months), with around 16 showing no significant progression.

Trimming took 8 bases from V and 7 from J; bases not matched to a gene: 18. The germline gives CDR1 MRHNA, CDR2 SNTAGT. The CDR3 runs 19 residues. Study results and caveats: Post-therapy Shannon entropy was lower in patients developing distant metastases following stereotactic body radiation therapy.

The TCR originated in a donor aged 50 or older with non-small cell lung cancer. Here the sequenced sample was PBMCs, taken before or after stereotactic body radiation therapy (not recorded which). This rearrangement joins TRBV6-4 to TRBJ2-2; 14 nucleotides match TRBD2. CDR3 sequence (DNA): TGTGCCAGCGTTCCCCTAGGTACTGTTGGGACTAGCGGGAGCGGGGAGCTGTTTTTT. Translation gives CASVPLGTVGTSGSGELFF.